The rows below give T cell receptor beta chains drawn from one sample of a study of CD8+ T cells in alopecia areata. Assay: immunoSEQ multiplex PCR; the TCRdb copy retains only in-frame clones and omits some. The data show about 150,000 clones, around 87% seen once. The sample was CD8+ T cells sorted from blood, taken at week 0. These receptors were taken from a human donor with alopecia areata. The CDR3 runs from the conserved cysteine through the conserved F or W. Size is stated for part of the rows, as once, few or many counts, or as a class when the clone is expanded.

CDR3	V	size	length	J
CASIGQGGTGELFF	TRBV19	-	14	TRBJ2-2
CASSPTPETSGRTHEQFF	TRBV4-1	once	18	TRBJ2-1
CASSVGDSEAFF	TRBV9	-	12	TRBJ1-1
CSIEARADFQETQYF	TRBV29-1	-	15	TRBJ2-5
CASNLASGTYEQYF	TRBV6-1	-	14	TRBJ2-7
CASSLGRGYTIYF	TRBV13	-	13	TRBJ1-3
CASSQGTPYSGANVLTF	TRBV5-1	-	17	TRBJ2-6
CASRVHSGNTDTQYF	TRBV6-1	-	15	TRBJ2-3
CASSLGGQFPYNEQFF	TRBV5-6	-	16	TRBJ2-1
CASTMGLNTGELFF	TRBV7-9	-	14	TRBJ2-2
CASSLEWGPIYEQYF	TRBV7-2	once	15	TRBJ2-7
CASRWGQGNTEAFF	TRBV19	-	14	TRBJ1-1
CASMITSYEQYF	TRBV2	-	12	TRBJ2-7
CAISESLDSNQPQHF	TRBV10-3	-	15	TRBJ1-5
CASSSFTRPGNTIYF	TRBV11-2	-	15	TRBJ1-3
CASSQVFWTGPYEQYF	TRBV4-2	-	16	TRBJ2-7
CASGGLGSPEQYF	TRBV6-1	once	13	TRBJ2-7
CASSFQGYGYEQYF	TRBV19	-	14	TRBJ2-7
CASSLLTQNIQYF	TRBV13	-	13	TRBJ2-4
CASMSGYGYTF	TRBV7-9	-	11	TRBJ1-2
CASSHPGGFSTYEQYF	TRBV27	few	16	TRBJ2-7
CASSLEGQVPYEQYF	TRBV4-1	-	15	TRBJ2-7
CASSLVGGNEQFF	TRBV11-2	-	13	TRBJ2-1
CASSPRGGPSYEQYF	TRBV13	-	15	TRBJ2-7
CATMGNHYGYTF	TRBV10-3	-	12	TRBJ1-2
CASTRGTVDGAFF	TRBV19	-	13	TRBJ1-1
CASSPTSSGSWYF	TRBV9	-	13	TRBJ2-3
CASSLGQSTDTQYF	TRBV27	-	14	TRBJ2-3
CSVEDDRVEQYF	TRBV29-1	-	12	TRBJ2-7
CASSIMSVGANVLTF	TRBV19	-	15	TRBJ2-6
CSAVLAGSYEQYF	TRBV29-1	-	13	TRBJ2-7
CAIQDRERSEQFF	TRBV27	once	13	TRBJ2-1
CASSVAPGTYEQYF	TRBV9	-	14	TRBJ2-7
CAGSLEGNIQYF	TRBV27	once	12	TRBJ2-4
CASSLTYRGSSEQYF	TRBV7-9	-	15	TRBJ2-7
CATSRSVAGGDNEQFF	TRBV15	once	16	TRBJ2-1
CASSPALGYTGELFF	TRBV19	-	15	TRBJ2-2
CASSARLLRNEQFF	TRBV7-9	-	14	TRBJ2-1
CASSYSGEKLFF	TRBV6-5	-	12	TRBJ1-4
CASTYGRAGGPTNYGYTF	TRBV5-1	-	18	TRBJ1-2
CASSSDTRNEQFF	TRBV7-2	few	13	TRBJ2-1
CASSQVEGGQYEQFF	TRBV4-1	-	15	TRBJ2-1
CASSPPAGDTQYF	TRBV27	once	13	TRBJ2-3
CASSFEGGPVHEQFF	TRBV11-2	-	15	TRBJ2-1
CASSPQWSYEQYF	TRBV27	-	13	TRBJ2-7
CSVEAVAPTNTGELFF	TRBV29-1	-	16	TRBJ2-2
CAISGGKGETQYF	TRBV25-1	-	13	TRBJ2-5
CACTPRGQAYEQFF	TRBV30	-	14	TRBJ2-1
CASSYGTGVEQYF	TRBV6-5	-	13	TRBJ2-7
CASSPGQGYYGYTF	TRBV5-6	-	14	TRBJ1-2
CASSLEGQGAFYNEQFF	TRBV7-9	-	17	TRBJ2-1